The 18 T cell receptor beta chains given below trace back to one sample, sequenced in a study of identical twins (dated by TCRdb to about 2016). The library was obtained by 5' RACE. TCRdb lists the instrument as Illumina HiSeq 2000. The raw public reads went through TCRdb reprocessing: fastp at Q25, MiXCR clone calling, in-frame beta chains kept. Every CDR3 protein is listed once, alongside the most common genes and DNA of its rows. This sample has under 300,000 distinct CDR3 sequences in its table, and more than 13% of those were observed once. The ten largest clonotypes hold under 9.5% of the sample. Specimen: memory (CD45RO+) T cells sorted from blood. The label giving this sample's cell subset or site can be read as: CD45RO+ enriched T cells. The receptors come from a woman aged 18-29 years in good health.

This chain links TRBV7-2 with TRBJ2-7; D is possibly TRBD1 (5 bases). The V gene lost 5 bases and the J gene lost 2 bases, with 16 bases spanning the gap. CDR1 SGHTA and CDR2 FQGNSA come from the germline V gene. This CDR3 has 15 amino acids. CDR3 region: CASSLRVNSPYEQYF. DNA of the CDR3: TGTGCCAGCAGCCTCAGGGTGAACTCCCCCTACGAGCAGTACTTC.

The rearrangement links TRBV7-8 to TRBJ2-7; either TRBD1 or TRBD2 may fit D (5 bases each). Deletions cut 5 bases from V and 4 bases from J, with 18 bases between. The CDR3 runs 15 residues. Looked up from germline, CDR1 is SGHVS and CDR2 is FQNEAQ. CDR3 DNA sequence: TGTGCCAGCAGCCTCACAGAGGGGTCTTATTACGAGCAGTACTTC. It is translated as CASSLTEGSYYEQYF. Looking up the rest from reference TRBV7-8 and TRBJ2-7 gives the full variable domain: GAGVSQSPRYKVAKRGQDVALRCDPISGHVSLFWYQQALGQGPEFLTYFQNEAQLDKSGLPSDRFFAERPEGSVSTLKIQRTQQEDSAVYLCASSLTEGSYYEQYFGPGTRLTVT.

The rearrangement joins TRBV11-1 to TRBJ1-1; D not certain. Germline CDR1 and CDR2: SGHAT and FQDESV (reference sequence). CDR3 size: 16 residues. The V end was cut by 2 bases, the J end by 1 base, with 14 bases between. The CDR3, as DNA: TGTGCCAGCAGCTTAACTTCTGGCAGGACGAACACTGAAGCTTTCTTT. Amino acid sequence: CASSLTSGRTNTEAFF.

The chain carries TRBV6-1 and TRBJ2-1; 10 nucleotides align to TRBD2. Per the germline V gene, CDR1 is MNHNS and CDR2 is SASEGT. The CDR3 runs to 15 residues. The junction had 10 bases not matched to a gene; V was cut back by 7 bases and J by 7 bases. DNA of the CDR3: TGTGCCAGCATTGTCAGCGGGGGGGCAGGAAATGAGCAGTTCTTC. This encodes CASIVSGGAGNEQFF.

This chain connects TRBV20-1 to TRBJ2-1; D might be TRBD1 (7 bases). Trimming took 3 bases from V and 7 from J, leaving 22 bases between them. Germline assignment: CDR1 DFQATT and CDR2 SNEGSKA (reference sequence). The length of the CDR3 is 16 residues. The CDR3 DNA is TGCAGTGCTAGGGAGGACAGGCGGGGTGTTAATAATGAGCAGTTCTTC. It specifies CSAREDRRGVNNEQFF.

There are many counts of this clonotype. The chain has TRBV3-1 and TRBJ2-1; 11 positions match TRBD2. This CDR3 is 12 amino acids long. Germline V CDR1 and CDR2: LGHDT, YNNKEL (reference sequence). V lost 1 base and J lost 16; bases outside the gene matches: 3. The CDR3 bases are TGTGCCAGCAGCCAAGCTAGCGGGAGGATTTTCTTC. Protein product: CASSQASGRIFF.

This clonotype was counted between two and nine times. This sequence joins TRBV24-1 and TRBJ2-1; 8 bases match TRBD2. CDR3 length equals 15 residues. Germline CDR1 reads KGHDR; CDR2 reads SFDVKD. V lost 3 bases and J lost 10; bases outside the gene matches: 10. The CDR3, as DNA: TGTGCCACCAGTGATGCCGGGACTAGGAAGGGGGAGCAGTTCTTC. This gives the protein CATSDAGTRKGEQFF.

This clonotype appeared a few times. CDR3 in amino acids: CASSPWTRADTQYF. The DNA for the CDR3 is TGTGCCAGCAGCCCCTGGACCCGGGCAGATACGCAGTATTTT. This chain uses TRBV3-1 with TRBJ2-3; D unresolved. The CDR3 is 14 residues long. Germline V gene lookup returns CDR1 LGHDT and CDR2 YNNKEL (reference sequence). V dropped 4 bases and J dropped 4 bases, with 12 bases sitting between them.

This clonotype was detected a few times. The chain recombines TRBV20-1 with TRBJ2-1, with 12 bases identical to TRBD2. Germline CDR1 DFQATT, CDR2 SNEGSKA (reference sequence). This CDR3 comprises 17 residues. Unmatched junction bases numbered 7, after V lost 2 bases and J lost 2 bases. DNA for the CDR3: TGCAGTGCTAGACGTCTAGCGGGGGGGCCCCCCTACAATGAGCAGTTCTTC. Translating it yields CSARRLAGGPPYNEQFF.

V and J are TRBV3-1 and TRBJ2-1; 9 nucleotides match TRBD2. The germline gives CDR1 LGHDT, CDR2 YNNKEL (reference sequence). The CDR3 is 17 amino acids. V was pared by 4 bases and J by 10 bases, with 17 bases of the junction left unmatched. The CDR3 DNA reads TGTGCCAGCAGCCGCAGTAGTAGTGGCGGGAGGGCCCGGGAGCAGTTCTTC. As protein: CASSRSSSGGRAREQFF.

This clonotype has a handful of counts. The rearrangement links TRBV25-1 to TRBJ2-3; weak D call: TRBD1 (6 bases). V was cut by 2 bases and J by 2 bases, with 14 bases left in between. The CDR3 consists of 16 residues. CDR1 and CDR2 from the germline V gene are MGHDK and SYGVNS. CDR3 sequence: CASSEGQFEYTDTQYF. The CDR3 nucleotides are TGTGCCAGCAGTGAAGGACAGTTCGAATACACAGATACGCAGTATTTT.

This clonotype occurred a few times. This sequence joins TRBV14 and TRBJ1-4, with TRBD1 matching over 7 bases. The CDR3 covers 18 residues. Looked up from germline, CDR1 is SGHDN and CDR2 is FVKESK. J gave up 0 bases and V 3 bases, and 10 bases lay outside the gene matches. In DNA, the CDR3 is TGTGCCAGCAGCCACCCAGACGGACAGGTAGCAACTAATGAAAAACTGTTTTTT. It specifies CASSHPDGQVATNEKLFF.

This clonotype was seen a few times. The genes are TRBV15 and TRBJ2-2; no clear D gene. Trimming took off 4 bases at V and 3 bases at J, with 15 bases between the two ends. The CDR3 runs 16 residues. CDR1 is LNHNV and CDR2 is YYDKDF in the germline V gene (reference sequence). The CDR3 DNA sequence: TGTGCCACCAGCATCACGCCACACATGGACACCGGGGAGCTGTTTTTT. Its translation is CATSITPHMDTGELFF.

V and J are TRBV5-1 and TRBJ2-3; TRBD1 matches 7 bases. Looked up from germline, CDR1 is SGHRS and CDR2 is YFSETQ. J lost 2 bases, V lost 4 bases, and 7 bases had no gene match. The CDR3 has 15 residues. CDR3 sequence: CASSPGQAFTDTQYF. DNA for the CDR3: TGCGCCAGCAGCCCTGGACAGGCCTTCACAGATACGCAGTATTTT.

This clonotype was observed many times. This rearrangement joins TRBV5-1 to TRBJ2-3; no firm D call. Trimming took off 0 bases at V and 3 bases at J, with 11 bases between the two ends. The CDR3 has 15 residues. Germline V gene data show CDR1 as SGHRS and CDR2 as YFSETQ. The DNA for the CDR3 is TGCGCCAGCAGCTTGGGCGGCTATTCAACAGATACGCAGTATTTT. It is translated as CASSLGGYSTDTQYF.

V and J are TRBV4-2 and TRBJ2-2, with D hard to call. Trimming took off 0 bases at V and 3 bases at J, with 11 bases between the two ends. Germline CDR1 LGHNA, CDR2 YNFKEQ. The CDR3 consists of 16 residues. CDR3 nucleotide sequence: TGTGCCAGCAGCCAAGATCTGGGCACAGACACCGGGGAGCTGTTTTTT. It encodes CASSQDLGTDTGELFF.

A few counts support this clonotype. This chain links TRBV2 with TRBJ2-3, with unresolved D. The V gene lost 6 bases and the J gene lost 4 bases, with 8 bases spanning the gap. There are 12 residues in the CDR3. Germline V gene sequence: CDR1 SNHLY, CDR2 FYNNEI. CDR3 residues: CASRQIADTQYF. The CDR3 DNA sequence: TGTGCCAGCAGACAGATAGCAGATACGCAGTATTTT. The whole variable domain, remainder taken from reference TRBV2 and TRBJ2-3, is EPEVTQTPSHQVTQMGQEVILRCVPISNHLYFYWYRQILGQKVEFLVSFYNNEISEKSEIFDDQFSVERPDGSNFTLKIRSTKLEDSAMYFCASRQIADTQYFGPGTRLTVL.

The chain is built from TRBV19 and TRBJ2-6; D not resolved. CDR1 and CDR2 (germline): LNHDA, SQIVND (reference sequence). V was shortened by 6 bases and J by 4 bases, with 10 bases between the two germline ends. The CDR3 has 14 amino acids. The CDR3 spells CASRMRSGANVLTF. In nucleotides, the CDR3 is TGTGCCAGTAGAATGCGGTCCGGGGCCAACGTCCTGACTTTC. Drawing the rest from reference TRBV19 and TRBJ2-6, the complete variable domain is DGGITQSPKYLFRKEGQNVTLSCEQNLNHDAMYWYRQDPGQGLRLIYYSQIVNDFQKGDIAEGYSVSREKKESFPLTVTSAQKNPTAFYLCASRMRSGANVLTFGAGSRLTVL.